The present TCR beta chain was sequenced within a study of blood T cell repertoires in COVID-19. About the study: COVID-19 samples collected from the United States, Italy and Spain covered acute and convalescent phases. Sample material is recorded as cDNA or gDNA derived from T cells, B-cell-depleted T cells, or PBMCs.

Per germline, CDR1 SGHDT and CDR2 YYEEEE. The length of the CDR3 is 17 residues. V lost 2 bases and J lost 4; bases outside the gene matches: 8. This clone was picked up a small number of times. Per the study methods: Using reference gene primer amplification, nucleated cell counts were estimated. The assay was immunoSEQ multiplex PCR, and TCRdb's table has in-frame clones only and misses some. The DNA was the basis for D and trimming; V, J and clone size are from that table. The sample includes roughly 150,000 clones, roughly 71% of them seen just once. The sequenced sample consisted of peripheral blood. This receptor was taken from an elderly woman with acute or convalescent COVID-19. The chain recombines TRBV5-6 with TRBJ2-3; 12 bases are a match to TRBD2. CDR3: CASSFSLAGGLADTQYF. The CDR3 region has the DNA TGTGCCAGCAGCTTCTCCCTAGCGGGAGGGCTTGCAGATACGCAGTATTTT.